The T cell receptor beta chain described here comes from a study of sequential checkpoint blockade in melanoma. Study-level information: TCRbeta immunosequencing was performed on DNA from 91 pretreatment melanoma tumor samples. After nivolumab or ipilimumab alone, roughly 20 patients had week-13 rebiopsies. Regarding the study as a whole: In arm A, pretreatment tumor clonality was associated with response.

The CDR3 has 15 amino acids. Germline loops: CDR1 MNHGY, CDR2 SAAAGT. The junction had 9 bases not matched to a gene; V was cut back by 6 bases and J by 4 bases. The treatment was: randomized to nivolumab then ipilimumab (arm A) or the reverse (arm B). No patient had prior DNA-damaging chemotherapy. Generated by immunoSEQ multiplex PCR, the TCRdb table keeps only in-frame clones and is missing some. The sample shows approximately 1,000 clones, 21% of them seen only once. Turning to this clone: Its antigen is as yet unknown.

The source is a human donor with melanoma. The rearrangement joins TRBV6-8 to TRBJ2-7, with 10 nucleotides matching TRBD1. This sample comprised tumor tissue (inferred from file names), obtained from a patient given nivolumab and ipilimumab in sequence. Written as DNA, the CDR3 is TGTGCCAGCAGCCTTAGCGGGACAGGGGTTTACGAGCAGTACTTC. Protein: CASSLSGTGVYEQYF.